This T cell receptor (beta chain) was recorded in a study of human T cells and chemical hapten exposure. Turning to the study itself: Cases of alopecia areata, totalis or universalis occurred in a predominantly female patient group. It was small differences in pooled library volume that mainly caused per-sample TCR yields to vary.

As for time point: patch test 2, 6 weeks after DPC sensitization. Noted treatment: therapeutic diphenylcyclopropenone sensitization with weekly scalp DPC. Blood was drawn before each patch test was applied. V lost 4 bases and J 3 bases, leaving 12 bases between the germline ends. CDR3 length: 14 residues. The germline V gene encodes CDR1 DFQATT and CDR2 SNEGSKA (reference sequence). TCRdb recomputed calls from the RACE reads with MiXCR, one row per CDR3 protein. The sample has approximately 80,000 distinct CDR3 sequences, less than 11% seen once. In this sample, this clonotype turned up a few times. This TCR came from a woman aged 45-59 years with alopecia areata. Some clones in this sample may be carry-over from other donors' samples. V gene TRBV20-1 combines with J gene TRBJ2-2, with D maybe TRBD2 (5 bases). The sample here was whole blood, taken in connection with sensitization to the hapten diphenylcyclopropenone (DPC). The CDR3 reads CSAMGIGDTGELFF. For the CDR3, the DNA is TGCAGTGCTATGGGTATCGGGGACACCGGGGAGCTGTTTTTT.